A selection of T cell receptor beta chains follows, all from one sample in a study of cytomegalovirus exposure and HLA in healthy donors. Data came from immunoSEQ multiplex PCR; TCRdb stores just in-frame clones and leaves some out. The sample consists of 180,000 or so clones, around 80% of them appearing once. Sequencing was performed on PBMCs. The origin of the receptors is a man in his late teens or twenties in good health and CMV-seronegative. Each CDR3 is given with its conserved first and last residue. The order of the fields is D gene, clone size, J gene, V gene, CDR3 DNA, CDR3 protein. The D gene is left open where the match is weak. Clone sizes are given selectively: once, few, many, or a class where the clone is expanded.

D gene: .; clone size: few; J gene: TRBJ2-3; V gene: TRBV7-2; CDR3 DNA: TGTGCCAGCAGCCCAGGGTGGGGGCGGACAGATACGCAGTATTTT; CDR3 protein: CASSPGWGRTDTQYF
D gene: .; clone size: few; J gene: TRBJ2-1; V gene: TRBV4-3; CDR3 DNA: TGCGCCAGCAGCCAAGAAATAGCATCCTACAATGAGCAGTTCTTC; CDR3 protein: CASSQEIASYNEQFF
D gene: TRBD1; clone size: .; J gene: TRBJ2-1; V gene: TRBV7-9; CDR3 DNA: TGTGCCAGCAGCGTGGGACAGCTAACCTACAATGAGCAGTTCTTC; CDR3 protein: CASSVGQLTYNEQFF
D gene: TRBD1; clone size: few; J gene: TRBJ1-3; V gene: TRBV4-3; CDR3 DNA: TGCGCCAGCAGCCAAGAAAGGGGGCGTATGAGCACCATATATTTT; CDR3 protein: CASSQERGRMSTIYF
D gene: .; clone size: .; J gene: TRBJ2-7; V gene: TRBV7-9; CDR3 DNA: TGTGCCAGCAGCTCACTTCGGGGGATTAAAACCTACGAGCAGTACTTC; CDR3 protein: CASSSLRGIKTYEQYF
D gene: TRBD2; clone size: .; J gene: TRBJ2-3; V gene: TRBV18; CDR3 DNA: TGTGCCAGCTCACCAAGGATTAGCGGGCCCTCCACAGATACGCAGTATTTT; CDR3 protein: CASSPRISGPSTDTQYF
D gene: TRBD1; clone size: once; J gene: TRBJ2-3; V gene: TRBV4-3; CDR3 DNA: TGCGCCAGCAGCCAACTAGACAGGGGCACAGATACGCAGTATTTT; CDR3 protein: CASSQLDRGTDTQYF
D gene: TRBD1; clone size: .; J gene: TRBJ1-1; V gene: TRBV29-1; CDR3 DNA: TGCAGCGTTGTGGGGACAGGGGGATACGGCTTTGGTGCCACTGAAGCTTTCTTT; CDR3 protein: CSVVGTGGYGFGATEAFF
D gene: TRBD2; clone size: .; J gene: TRBJ2-1; V gene: TRBV2; CDR3 DNA: TGTGCCAGCAGGGACAGGCGCCGGGGACTAGCGGGAGGTCACTCCTACAATGAGCAGTTCTTC; CDR3 protein: CASRDRRRGLAGGHSYNEQFF
D gene: TRBD1; clone size: .; J gene: TRBJ1-3; V gene: TRBV7-3; CDR3 DNA: TGTGCCAGCAGCCCAGGGGGCGGCTCTGGAAACACCATATATTTT; CDR3 protein: CASSPGGGSGNTIYF
D gene: .; clone size: .; J gene: TRBJ2-7; V gene: TRBV11-3; CDR3 DNA: TGTGCCAGCAGCTTATTCTGCGAGCAGTACTTC; CDR3 protein: CASSLFCEQYF
D gene: TRBD1; clone size: .; J gene: TRBJ2-3; V gene: TRBV7-2; CDR3 DNA: TGTGCCAGCAGCTTAAAGGACAGGGGGCGTTCACCAGATACGCAGTATTTT; CDR3 protein: CASSLKDRGRSPDTQYF
D gene: TRBD2; clone size: .; J gene: TRBJ2-7; V gene: TRBV5-4; CDR3 DNA: TGTGCCAGCAGCTGGCTGCCTAGCGGGAGCTACGAGCAGTACTTC; CDR3 protein: CASSWLPSGSYEQYF
D gene: TRBD1; clone size: few; J gene: TRBJ1-1; V gene: TRBV7-9; CDR3 DNA: TGTGCCAGCAGGACAGGGGCAGGCCCTGAAGCTTTCTTT; CDR3 protein: CASRTGAGPEAFF